This T cell receptor (gamma chain) is drawn from a study of Vδ1+ human thymocytes. RNA was extracted from the cells and then reverse transcribed. CDR3 amplicons came from multiplex PCR with pooled V-gene forward and constant-region reverse primers. TCRdb reran clone calling via CATT on the multiplex PCR reads. The table has more than 9,000 gamma-chain clones, about 47% seen once. Findings and limits, study-wide: In the thymus, TRG and TRD repertoires looked highly polyclonal with Gaussian CDR3 lengths.

Germline V gene sequence: CDR1 GITISATS, CDR2 ISYDGTV (reference sequence). The CDR3 contains 11 residues. J gave up 8 bases and V 2 bases, and 3 bases lay outside the gene matches. Vdelta1+ thymocyte sorts reached between 98% and 99.6% purity. Concerning this clone: The antigen is unknown.

The receptor's source is a boy less than two years old who had congenital heart surgery. The chain is built from TRGV9 and TRGJ1 or TRGJ2. The source material was Vdelta1+ gamma-delta thymocytes from the thymus. Subset defined: FACS-sorted CD3+ TCRalphabeta- TCRVdelta1+ TCRVdelta2- thymocytes. The CDR3 sequence is CALWEDDKKLF. The CDR3 DNA reads TGTGCCTTGTGGGAGGACGATAAGAAACTCTTT.